This T cell receptor (beta chain) is drawn from a study of T cell responses to AZD1222 COVID-19 vaccine. The study, taken as a whole, reports: Just six people given AZD1222 tested seropositive at baseline. The breadth and depth of Spike-specific TCRs increased once two AZD1222 doses had been given. After the peak T cell response, and only then, were repertoires sampled. Donors were chiefly white British, with a greater number of females, and clonal diversity was perhaps underestimated.

Trimming stripped 7 bases from V and 0 bases from J, with 22 bases between. The CDR3 covers 18 residues. CDR1 and CDR2 from the germline V gene are SGHDT and YYEEEE. The repertoire was sequenced with immunoSEQ multiplex PCR; TCRdb's copy has only in-frame clones and lacks some. The table records about 140,000 clones, more than 80% of them present only once. As concerns this clone: Antigen unknown.

Sequenced material: peripheral blood, taken on day 0 of MenACWY control vaccination. The genes are TRBV5-6 and TRBJ1-4; D is ambiguous. The sequence was collected from an adult in good health. CDR3 sequence (DNA): TGTGCCAGCTTCGCGTGGGCCTCGGTCCCGTCAACTAATGAAAAACTGTTTTTT. Translation gives CASFAWASVPSTNEKLFF.